This T cell receptor beta chain was retrieved from a study of T cells after yellow fever vaccination. Germline CDR1 is ENHRY and CDR2 is SYGVKD. This CDR3 contains 13 residues. V was clipped by 10 bases and J by 7 bases, with 19 bases between them. In TCRdb, the 5' RACE reads were re-called with MiXCR into one record per CDR3 protein. The table records 600,000 to 750,000 distinct CDR3 sequences, around an eighth of them present only once. This TCR derives from a man aged 25 to 40 who received the YFV17D yellow fever vaccine. The specimen was PBMCs, collected on the day of the yellow fever booster vaccination. The V and J genes are TRBV10-3 and TRBJ2-5, with D uncertain. The CDR3 is CASCPVDSGTQYF. In DNA, the CDR3 is TGTGCCAGCTGTCCTGTAGACTCGGGGACCCAGTACTTC.